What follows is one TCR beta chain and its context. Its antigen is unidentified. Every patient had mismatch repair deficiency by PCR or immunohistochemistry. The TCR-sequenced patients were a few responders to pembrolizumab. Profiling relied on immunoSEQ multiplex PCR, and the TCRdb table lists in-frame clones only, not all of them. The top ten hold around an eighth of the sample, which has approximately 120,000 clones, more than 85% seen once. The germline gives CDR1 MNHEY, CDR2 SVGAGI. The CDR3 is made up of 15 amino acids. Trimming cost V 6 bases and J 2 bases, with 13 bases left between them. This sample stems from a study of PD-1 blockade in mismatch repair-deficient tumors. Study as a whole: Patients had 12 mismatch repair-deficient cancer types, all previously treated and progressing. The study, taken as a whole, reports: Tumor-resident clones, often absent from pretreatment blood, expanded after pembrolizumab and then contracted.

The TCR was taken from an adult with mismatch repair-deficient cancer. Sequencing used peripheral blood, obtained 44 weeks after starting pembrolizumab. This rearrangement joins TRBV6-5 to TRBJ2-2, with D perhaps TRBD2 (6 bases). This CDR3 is CASSPGTLNTGELFF. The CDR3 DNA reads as TGTGCCAGCAGCCCCGGGACTCTCAACACCGGGGAGCTGTTTTTT.